Included here is one T cell receptor beta chain sequence, with context. The antigen is unknown. These data originate in a study of cytomegalovirus exposure and HLA in healthy donors. General study results and limits: Researchers left out some V segments, among them TRBV6-2 and TRBV6-3, as indistinguishable.

CDR3 size: 16 residues. CDR1 is SGHKS and CDR2 is YYEKEE in the germline V gene (reference sequence). The ends were cut back, 0 bases at V and 2 bases at J, with 12 bases in the middle. Primers included in the PCR were 60 Vbeta and 13 Jbeta primers. Assay: immunoSEQ multiplex PCR; the TCRdb copy retains only in-frame clones and omits some. The sample data list about 110,000 clones. This TCR was recovered from a man in his late teens or twenties in good health and CMV-seronegative. Input material: PBMCs. J is TRBJ1-3 and V is TRBV5-5, with no clear D. The CDR3 DNA reads as TGTGCCAGCAGCTTGGCCGAGGGTCCCCCTGGAAACACCATATATTTT. Residues: CASSLAEGPPGNTIYF.